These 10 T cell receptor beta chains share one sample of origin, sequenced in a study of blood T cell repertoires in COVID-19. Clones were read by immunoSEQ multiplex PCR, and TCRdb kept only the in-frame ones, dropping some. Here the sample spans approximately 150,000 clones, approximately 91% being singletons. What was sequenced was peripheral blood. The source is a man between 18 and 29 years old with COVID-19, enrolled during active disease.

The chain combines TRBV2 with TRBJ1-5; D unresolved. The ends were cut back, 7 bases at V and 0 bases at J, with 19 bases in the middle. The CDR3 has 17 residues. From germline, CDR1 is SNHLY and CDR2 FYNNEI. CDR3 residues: CASKESQEGYSNQPQHF. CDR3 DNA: TGTGCCAGCAAAGAATCCCAAGAGGGTTATAGCAATCAGCCCCAGCATTTT.

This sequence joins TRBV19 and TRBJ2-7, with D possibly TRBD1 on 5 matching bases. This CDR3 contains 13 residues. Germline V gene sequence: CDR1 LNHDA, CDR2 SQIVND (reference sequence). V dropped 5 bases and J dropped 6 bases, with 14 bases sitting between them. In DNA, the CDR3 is TGTGCCAGTAGTCCACCAGACAGCTCCGAGCAGTACTTC. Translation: CASSPPDSSEQYF.

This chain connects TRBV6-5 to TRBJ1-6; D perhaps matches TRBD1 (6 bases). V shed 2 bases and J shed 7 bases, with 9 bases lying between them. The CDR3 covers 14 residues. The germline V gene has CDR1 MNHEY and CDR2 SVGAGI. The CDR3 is CASSYRQGNSPLHF. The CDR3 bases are TGTGCCAGCAGTTACCGGCAGGGGAATTCACCCCTCCACTTT.

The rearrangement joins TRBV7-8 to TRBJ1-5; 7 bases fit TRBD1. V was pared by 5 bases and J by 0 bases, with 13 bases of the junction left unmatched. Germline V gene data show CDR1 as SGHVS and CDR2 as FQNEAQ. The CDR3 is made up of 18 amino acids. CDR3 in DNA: TGTGCCAGCAGCCCCGTCCGGGACAGCCATTATAGCAATCAGCCCCAGCATTTT. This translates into CASSPVRDSHYSNQPQHF.

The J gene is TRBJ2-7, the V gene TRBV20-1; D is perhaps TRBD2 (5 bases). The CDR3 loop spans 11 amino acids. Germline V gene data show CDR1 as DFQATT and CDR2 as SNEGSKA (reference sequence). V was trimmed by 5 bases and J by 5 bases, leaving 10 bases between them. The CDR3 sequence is CSAPLVNEQYF. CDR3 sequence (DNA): TGCAGTGCTCCACTAGTGAACGAGCAGTACTTC.

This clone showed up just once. The CDR3 sequence: CSDTPRRGRGAFF. The CDR3 DNA reads as TGCAGCGATACCCCGAGGAGGGGGCGCGGGGCTTTCTTT. The V and J genes are TRBV29-1 and TRBJ1-1; TRBD1 aligns across 7 bases. The V gene's germline CDR1 is SQVTM and CDR2 ANQGSEA. This CDR3 is 13 amino acids long. Losses at the gene ends were 7 bases for V and 11 bases for J; bases not matched to a gene: 16. Using reference TRBV29-1 and TRBJ1-1 for the parts outside the CDR3, the full variable domain is SAVISQKPSRDICQRGTSLTIQCQVDSQVTMMFWYRQQPGQSLTLIATANQGSEATYESGFVIDKFPISRPNLTFSTLTVSNMSPEDSSIYLCSDTPRRGRGAFFGQGTRLTVV.

The CDR3 sequence: CASSKRLAGGPWNEQFF. For the CDR3, the DNA is TGTGCCAGTAGCAAACGACTAGCGGGAGGGCCTTGGAATGAGCAGTTCTTC. The genes are TRBV19 and TRBJ2-1; 14 bases line up with TRBD2. The J segment lost 7 bases and the V segment lost 6 bases, leaving 11 bases of the junction unmatched. Germline lookup yields CDR1 LNHDA and CDR2 SQIVND (reference sequence). The CDR3 is made up of 17 amino acids.

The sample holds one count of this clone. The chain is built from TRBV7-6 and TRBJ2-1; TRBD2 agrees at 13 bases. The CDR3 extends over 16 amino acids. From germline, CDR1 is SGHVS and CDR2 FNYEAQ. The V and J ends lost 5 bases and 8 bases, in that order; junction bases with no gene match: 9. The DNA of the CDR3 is TGTGCCAGCAGCCAACTACTAGCGGGAGGGCCGGATGAGCAGTTCTTC. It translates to CASSQLLAGGPDEQFF.

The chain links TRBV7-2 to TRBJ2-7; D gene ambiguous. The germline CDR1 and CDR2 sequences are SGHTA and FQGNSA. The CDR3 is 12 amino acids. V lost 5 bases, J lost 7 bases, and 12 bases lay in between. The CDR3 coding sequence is TGTGCCAGCAGCCTTCGAGGTATTGAGCAGTACTTC. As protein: CASSLRGIEQYF. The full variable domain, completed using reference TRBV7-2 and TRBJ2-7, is GAGVSQSPSNKVTEKGKDVELRCDPISGHTALYWYRQSLGQGLEFLIYFQGNSAPDKSGLPSDRFSAERTGGSVSTLTIQRTQQEDSAVYLCASSLRGIEQYFGPGTRLTVT.

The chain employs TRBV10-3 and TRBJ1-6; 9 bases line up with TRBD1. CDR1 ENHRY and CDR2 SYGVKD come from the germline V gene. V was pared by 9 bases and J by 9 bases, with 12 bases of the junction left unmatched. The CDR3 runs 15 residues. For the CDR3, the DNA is TGTGCCATAACACCTTCGACAGGGGGTGGTTCACCCCTCCACTTT. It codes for CAITPSTGGGSPLHF.